Listed below are T cell receptor beta chains from one sample, sequenced in a study of T cells in tuberculosis. This table comes from immunoSEQ multiplex PCR, and its TCRdb copy is limited to in-frame clones, with some not included. The top ten hold roughly 7% of the sample, which has under 40,000 clones, over 90% seen once. The sample taken for sequencing was PBMCs. These TCRs come from a donor aged 10-29 years with latent tuberculosis or without tuberculosis infection. CDR3s include the opening cysteine and the closing phenylalanine or tryptophan. Fields, in order: J gene, D gene, V gene, CDR3 protein, CDR3 DNA. The D gene is left open where the match is weak.

TRBJ2-7 - TRBV2 CASSDFAGGEQYF TGTGCCAGCAGTGATTTCGCCGGGGGCGAGCAGTACTTC
TRBJ1-6 - TRBV7-2 CASSPAGQVNSPLHF TGTGCCAGCAGCCCGGCAGGGCAGGTCAATTCACCCCTCCACTTT
TRBJ1-2 - TRBV25-1 CASSEWEGRNGYTF TGTGCCAGCAGTGAATGGGAGGGCAGGAATGGCTACACCTTC
TRBJ2-2 TRBD1 TRBV2 CASTGWTGNTGELFF TGTGCCAGCACTGGTTGGACAGGGAACACCGGGGAGCTGTTTTTT
TRBJ2-6 TRBD2 TRBV9 CASSLLPRTSGGSGANVLTF TGTGCCAGCAGCTTACTCCCCCGGACTAGCGGGGGTTCTGGGGCCAACGTCCTGACTTTC
TRBJ1-3 TRBD1 TRBV15 CATSRDHRTGAGNTIYF TGTGCCACCAGCAGAGACCACCGGACAGGGGCTGGAAACACCATATATTTT
TRBJ2-3 TRBD2 TRBV5-1 CASSLASLAGGLYTDTQYF TGCGCCAGCAGCTTGGCCTCTTTAGCGGGGGGGTTGTACACAGATACGCAGTATTTT
TRBJ1-1 - TRBV6-5 CASSYLLHMNTEAFF TGTGCCAGCAGTTACCTTCTCCACATGAACACTGAAGCTTTCTTT
TRBJ1-1 - TRBV7-2 CASSVQVGWTEAFF TGTGCCAGCAGCGTGCAGGTGGGTTGGACTGAAGCTTTCTTT
TRBJ1-2 TRBD1 TRBV7-2 CASSLGGFDRGDYGYTF TGTGCCAGCAGCTTAGGGGGGTTCGACAGGGGAGACTATGGCTACACCTTC
TRBJ2-3 TRBD2 TRBV11-2 CASSFPSGGPVGTQYF TGTGCCAGCAGCTTCCCTAGCGGGGGGCCCGTGGGTACGCAGTATTTT
TRBJ1-4 - TRBV4-2 CASQDLKGTNEKLFF TGTGCCAGCCAGGACTTAAAGGGAACTAATGAAAAACTGTTTTTT
TRBJ2-3 TRBD2 TRBV10-3 CAIRTSGGADTQYF TGTGCCATCAGAACTAGCGGGGGGGCAGATACGCAGTATTTT
TRBJ2-5 TRBD2 TRBV25-1 CASAWASGQETQYF TGTGCCAGCGCTTGGGCTAGCGGGCAAGAGACCCAGTACTTC
TRBJ2-3 TRBD2 TRBV7-9 CASNRAGVINTQYF TGTGCCAGCAACAGAGCGGGGGTGATTAATACGCAGTATTTT
TRBJ2-1 TRBD2 TRBV5-6 CASSLENPGTSGGFEQFF TGTGCCAGCAGCCTCGAGAATCCTGGGACTAGCGGGGGGTTTGAGCAGTTCTTC
TRBJ1-2 - TRBV6-5 CASSYLGQGGYGYTF TGTGCCAGCAGTTACTTAGGCCAGGGAGGGTATGGCTACACCTTC
TRBJ2-3 TRBD1 TRBV11-3 CASSVRTGGYADTQYF TGTGCCAGCAGCGTGCGGACAGGGGGATACGCAGATACGCAGTATTTT
TRBJ1-1 - TRBV11-2 CASSRIQGDTEAFF TGTGCCAGCAGCCGTATACAGGGAGACACTGAAGCTTTCTTT
TRBJ1-6 TRBD1 TRBV5-6 CASSFGGGGSPLHF TGTGCCAGCAGCTTCGGAGGGGGCGGTTCACCCCTCCACTTT
TRBJ1-1 - TRBV10-3 CAISGGAGAYTEAFF TGTGCCATCAGTGGGGGCGCAGGGGCCTACACTGAAGCTTTCTTT
TRBJ1-5 - TRBV5-1 CASSLAVGSGQPQHF TGCGCCAGCAGCTTGGCGGTAGGGTCGGGACAGCCCCAGCATTTT
TRBJ1-5 - TRBV4-1 CASSQDSGARQPQHF TGCGCCAGCAGCCAAGACAGCGGGGCTCGGCAGCCCCAGCATTTT
TRBJ1-5 - TRBV10-3 CAISGGHNSNQPQHF TGTGCCATCAGTGGAGGGCACAATAGCAATCAGCCCCAGCATTTT
TRBJ1-1 - TRBV13 CASTRRPANTEAFF TGTGCCAGCACCAGGAGGCCGGCGAACACTGAAGCTTTCTTT
TRBJ1-2 - TRBV5-1 CASSLSTDYGYTF TGCGCCAGCAGCTTGTCTACCGACTATGGCTACACCTTC
TRBJ1-2 - TRBV9 CASSPFLTDGGYGYTF TGTGCCAGCAGCCCCTTCTTGACGGACGGAGGCTATGGCTACACCTTC